The source of this TCR beta chain is a study of OX40 agonist ivuxolimab in advanced cancers. Study-level information: Cancers in dose escalation were hepatocellular, melanoma, renal cell and head and neck.

A word on this clone: Its antigen remains unknown.

Study-wide results and caveats: At 0.1 to 3.0 mg/kg and by week 6, CD4+ and CD8+ T cells in the blood had expanded clonally. CD8+ T cells averaged more expanded clones than CD4+.

The germline V gene has CDR1 SEHNR and CDR2 FQNEAQ (reference sequence). The J segment lost 1 base and the V segment lost 11 bases, leaving 8 bases of the junction unmatched. CDR3 length: 14 amino acids. Assay: immunoSEQ multiplex PCR; the TCRdb copy retains only in-frame clones and omits some. The data show over 70,000 clones, with approximately 90% seen just once and 0.33% held by the top ten. This sequence was found in an adult with an advanced solid tumor such as melanoma, head and neck, liver or kidney cancer. The sequenced sample was CD4+ or CD8+ T cells sorted from blood, obtained in a trial of the OX40 agonist ivuxolimab. The rearrangement links TRBV7-9 to TRBJ1-3; 7 nucleotides line up with TRBD1. CDR3 loop: CAFPGQISGNTIYF. CDR3 coding DNA: TGTGCCTTCCCGGGACAGATTTCTGGAAACACCATATATTTT.